This TCR beta chain was recovered during a study of blood T cells in healthy people across ages. A second PCR, run for roughly 7 to 12 cycles, used a sample-barcoded 5' primer plus a J-beta primer mix. One entry per CDR3 protein results from TCRdb running MiXCR on the 5' RACE reads. The sample has roughly 790,000 distinct CDR3 sequences, more than 40% seen once. A minimum of 6 micrograms of total RNA was extracted per sample. The CDR3 is 15 residues long. This chain uses TRBV21-1 with TRBJ2-7; the D call in the table, TRBD1, was not verified against the DNA. TRBV21-1 is assigned pseudogene status. This receptor was taken from a woman in her sixties or seventies in good health. Sequencing used blood. The CDR3 sequence is CASSTRKTPPYEQYF. CDR3 bases: TGTGCCAGCAGCACCAGGAAAACCCCCCCCTACGAGCAGTACTTC.